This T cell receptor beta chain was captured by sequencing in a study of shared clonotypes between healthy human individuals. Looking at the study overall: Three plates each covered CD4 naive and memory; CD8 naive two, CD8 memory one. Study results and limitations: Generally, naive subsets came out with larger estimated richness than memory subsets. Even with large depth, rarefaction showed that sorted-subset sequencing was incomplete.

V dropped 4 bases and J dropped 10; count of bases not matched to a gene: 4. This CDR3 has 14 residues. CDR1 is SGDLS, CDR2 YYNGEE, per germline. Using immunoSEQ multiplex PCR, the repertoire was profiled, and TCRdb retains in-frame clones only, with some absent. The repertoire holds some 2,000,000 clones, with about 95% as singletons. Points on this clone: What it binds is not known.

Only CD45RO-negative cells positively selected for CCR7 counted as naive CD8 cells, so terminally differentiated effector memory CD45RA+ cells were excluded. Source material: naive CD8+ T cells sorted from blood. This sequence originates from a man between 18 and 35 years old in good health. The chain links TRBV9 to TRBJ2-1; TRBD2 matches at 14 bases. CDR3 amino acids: CASSIGLAGGEQFF. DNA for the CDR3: TGTGCCAGCAGCATTGGACTAGCGGGAGGAGAGCAGTTCTTC.